This TCR beta chain was sequenced for a study of early T cells in non-severe SARS-CoV-2 infection. Looking at the study overall: RNA in bulk from unsorted whole blood was sequenced, and chains were unpaired. Points from the study as a whole: Missing private and CD4 specificities, VDJdb matching favored anti-spike CD8 responses.

With respect to this clonotype: Its antigen is unknown.

Individual cDNA molecules each received unique molecular identifiers attached to them. TCRdb re-called the 5' RACE reads through MiXCR, storing one row per CDR3 protein. The data contain approximately 120,000 distinct CDR3 sequences, under 15% of them singletons. This CDR3 is 11 amino acids long. Trimming cost V 3 bases and J 14 bases, with 11 bases left between them. Germline V gives CDR1 DFQATT, CDR2 SNEGSKA (reference sequence). Sequencing was done on a sample of whole blood. V usage is TRBV20-1 and J usage is TRBJ1-6; D is possibly TRBD1 (5 bases). The receptor was isolated from an adult who was a healthcare worker with PCR-confirmed SARS-CoV-2 infection or an uninfected control (not recorded which). CDR3 nucleotide sequence: TGCAGTGCTAGTGGCCCGGGGGCCCTCCACTTT. It is translated as CSASGPGALHF.